The 27 T cell receptor beta chains below come from one sample, sequenced in a study of cytomegalovirus exposure and HLA in healthy donors. PCR used 60 Vbeta primers and 13 Jbeta primers. Data came from immunoSEQ multiplex PCR; TCRdb stores just in-frame clones and leaves some out. The table lists about 130,000 clones, around 72% of them singletons. Sequencing was carried out using PBMCs. The source of these receptors is a human donor in good health.

The J gene is TRBJ2-3, the V gene TRBV19; D gene uncertain. Trimming shortened V by 3 bases and J by 1 base, and 8 bases separated the two germline ends. Germline values: CDR1 LNHDA, CDR2 SQIVND (reference sequence). This CDR3 is 14 amino acids long. CDR3: CASSIRSRTDTQYF. The DNA of the CDR3 is TGTGCCAGTAGTATCCGTTCTCGCACAGATACGCAGTATTTT.

The J gene is TRBJ2-5, the V gene TRBV18, with TRBD1 identical over 8 bases. V shed 2 bases and J 3 bases; nucleotides not matched to a gene: 5. This CDR3 spans 15 amino acids. Germline V lookup: CDR1 KGHSH, CDR2 LQKENI. The DNA of the CDR3 is TGTGCCAGCTCACCAAGAGGACAGGGCAAAGAGACCCAGTACTTC. It specifies CASSPRGQGKETQYF.

The V call is TRBV7-8, the J call TRBJ1-1; D is undetermined. V dropped 6 bases and J dropped 9 bases, with 14 bases sitting between them. Germline CDR1 SGHVS, CDR2 FQNEAQ. This CDR3 is built from 12 residues. The CDR3 nucleotides are TGTGCCAGCAGACTAACCAACACAAAAGCTTTCTTT. Translated: CASRLTNTKAFF.

J is TRBJ1-2 and V is TRBV5-1; TRBD1 agrees at 7 bases. This CDR3 is built from 15 residues. V shed 1 base and J 2 bases; nucleotides not matched to a gene: 5. The germline V gene encodes CDR1 SGHRS and CDR2 YFSETQ. The CDR3 loop is CASSLTGVGNYGYTF. For the CDR3, the DNA is TGCGCCAGCAGCTTGACAGGGGTTGGGAACTATGGCTACACCTTC.

This clone was recorded a few times. The genes are TRBV19 and TRBJ1-2, with a possible D match to TRBD1 (6 bases). V dropped 5 bases and J dropped 4 bases, with 23 bases sitting between them. Germline V gives CDR1 LNHDA, CDR2 SQIVND (reference sequence). The CDR3 extends over 17 amino acids. The chain's CDR3 is CASSPWDTGYTGYGYTF. The CDR3 DNA follows: TGTGCCAGTAGTCCCTGGGACACGGGATACACAGGCTATGGCTACACCTTC.

This clone was observed a few times. DNA of the CDR3: TGTGCCAGCAGCTTAGTTGGGCTCGGCGAGCAGTACTTC. Amino acid sequence: CASSLVGLGEQYF. The chain uses TRBV7-9 and TRBJ2-7; no firm D call. The CDR3 runs to 13 residues. Germline V lookup: CDR1 SEHNR, CDR2 FQNEAQ (reference sequence). Trimming cost V 1 base and J 6 bases, with 10 bases left between them.

V and J are TRBV4-3 and TRBJ2-2, with D tentatively TRBD2 (5 bases). Trimming stripped 1 base from V and 6 bases from J, with 9 bases between. CDR3 length equals 14 residues. Germline V gene lookup returns CDR1 LGHNA and CDR2 YSLEER. DNA for the CDR3: TGCGCCAGCAGCCAAGTTAGCGCATCCGGGGAGCTGTTTTTT. This codes for CASSQVSASGELFF.

The V call is TRBV11-3, the J call TRBJ2-5, with D tentatively TRBD2 (8 bases). Per germline, CDR1 SGHNT and CDR2 YENEEA. CDR3 length equals 15 residues. V dropped 4 bases and J dropped 3 bases, with 15 bases sitting between them. CDR3 residues: CASSSRGRGEETQYF. In DNA, the CDR3 is TGTGCCAGCAGCTCTAGGGGGCGGGGGGAAGAGACCCAGTACTTC.

The rearrangement links TRBV7-9 to TRBJ1-1; weak D call: TRBD1 (6 bases). V gave up 5 bases and J gave up 6 bases, with 10 bases separating them. The CDR3 runs to 12 residues. CDR1 is SEHNR and CDR2 is FQNEAQ in the germline V gene (reference sequence). CDR3 sequence reads: CASSLGGAEAFF. CDR3 sequence (DNA): TGTGCCAGCAGCCTAGGGGGGGCTGAAGCTTTCTTT.

The V gene is TRBV7-2, the J gene TRBJ2-5; D ambiguous. The CDR3 extends over 15 amino acids. CDR1 and CDR2 (germline): SGHTA, FQGNSA. Trimming took 5 bases from V and 7 from J, leaving 20 bases between them. The CDR3, as DNA: TGTGCCAGCAGCCGAGCAGAATCGGGTATTGGGACCCAGTACTTC. Protein: CASSRAESGIGTQYF.

The J gene is TRBJ1-3, the V gene TRBV10-3; 9 nucleotides agree with TRBD1. Unmatched junction bases numbered 2, after V lost 3 bases and J lost 2 bases. The CDR3 runs 15 residues. The germline CDR1 and CDR2 sequences are ENHRY and SYGVKD. CDR3: CAISDTGGTGNTIYF. CDR3 sequence (DNA): TGTGCCATCAGTGACACAGGGGGCACTGGAAACACCATATATTTT.

The V and J genes are TRBV4-1 and TRBJ1-1, with 7 bases fitting TRBD1. The junction had 3 bases not matched to a gene; V was cut back by 3 bases and J by 2 bases. The CDR3 runs to 14 residues. CDR1 MGHRA and CDR2 YSYEKL come from the germline V gene. CDR3 residues: CASSQGDRNTEAFF. CDR3 bases: TGCGCCAGCAGCCAGGGGGACAGAAACACTGAAGCTTTCTTT.

The rearrangement uses TRBV11-3 and TRBJ2-3; 9 nucleotides line up with TRBD2. Germline V gene data show CDR1 as SGHNT and CDR2 as YENEEA. The V segment lost 3 bases and the J segment 3 bases; nucleotides outside the gene matches: 4. This CDR3 region has 15 residues. CDR3: CASSFGTSRTDTQYF. For the CDR3, the DNA is TGTGCCAGCAGCTTCGGGACTAGCCGAACAGATACGCAGTATTTT.

This clone was observed a handful of times. V and J are TRBV2 and TRBJ1-5, with D perhaps TRBD1 (6 bases). CDR1 and CDR2 (germline): SNHLY, FYNNEI. The CDR3 covers 15 residues. V was pared by 4 bases and J by 0 bases, with 10 bases between. CDR3 DNA sequence: TGTGCCAGCAGTGGGACAGCTTATAGCAATCAGCCCCAGCATTTT. Its protein product is CASSGTAYSNQPQHF. Combining the CDR3 with reference TRBV2 and TRBJ1-5 gives the whole variable domain EPEVTQTPSHQVTQMGQEVILRCVPISNHLYFYWYRQILGQKVEFLVSFYNNEISEKSEIFDDQFSVERPDGSNFTLKIRSTKLEDSAMYFCASSGTAYSNQPQHFGDGTRLSIL.

This clone was seen only a few times. This sequence joins TRBV9 and TRBJ2-3; 10 positions agree with TRBD2. The CDR3 extends over 17 amino acids. Germline values: CDR1 SGDLS, CDR2 YYNGEE. The V segment lost 0 bases and the J segment 5 bases; nucleotides outside the gene matches: 9. The CDR3 DNA reads TGTGCCAGCAGCGTAGGGATAGCGGGAGGTTTAGTAGATACGCAGTATTTT. It encodes CASSVGIAGGLVDTQYF.

A remark on this clone: Other DNA sequences in the sample encode the same CDR3. The V and J genes are TRBV6-6 and TRBJ1-3; no definite D call. Deletions cut 5 bases from V and 1 base from J, with 6 bases between. This CDR3 is 13 amino acids long. The germline CDR1 and CDR2 sequences are MNHNY and SVGAGI (reference sequence). CDR3 in amino acids: CASSPTSGNTIYF. The CDR3 nucleotides are TGTGCCAGCAGTCCTACGTCTGGAAACACCATATATTTT.

Here the CDR3 reads CASSEFGGFDYGYTF. The CDR3 DNA reads as TGTGCCAGCAGTGAATTTGGGGGGTTTGACTATGGCTACACCTTC. The chain recombines TRBV6-1 with TRBJ1-2; weak D call: TRBD1 (5 bases). V dropped 2 bases and J dropped 3 bases, with 13 bases sitting between them. CDR1 is MNHNS, CDR2 SASEGT, per germline. The CDR3 length is 15 residues.

This chain connects TRBV18 to TRBJ2-7; 8 positions match TRBD1. CDR3 length: 13 amino acids. Germline-derived CDR1 and CDR2 are KGHSH and LQKENI. V dropped 5 bases and J dropped 4; count of bases not matched to a gene: 4. The CDR3 loop reads CASSDRGLYEQYF. As DNA, the CDR3 is TGTGCCAGCTCAGACAGGGGTTTATACGAGCAGTACTTC.

The chain couples TRBV11-2 to TRBJ1-6; 7 bases fit TRBD1. Losses at the gene ends were 7 bases for V and 7 bases for J; bases not matched to a gene: 7. The CDR3 runs to 14 residues. Per germline, CDR1 SGHAT and CDR2 FQNNGV. The chain's CDR3 is CASTPTGTNSPLHF. Here the CDR3 DNA reads TGTGCCAGCACCCCGACAGGGACAAATTCACCCCTCCACTTT.

The chain has TRBV30 and TRBJ2-6; 7 bases are a match to TRBD2. The germline V gene encodes CDR1 GTSNPN and CDR2 SVGIG (reference sequence). Trimming took 2 bases from V and 3 from J; bases not matched to a gene: 4. The length of the CDR3 is 15 residues. CDR3 amino acids: CAWSPTGGGANVLTF. CDR3 DNA: TGTGCCTGGAGTCCGACGGGGGGTGGGGCCAACGTCCTGACTTTC.

This clone showed up just a few times. This sequence joins TRBV4-3 and TRBJ1-1; no firm D call. The CDR3 has 13 amino acids. Germline V gene data show CDR1 as LGHNA and CDR2 as YSLEER. V gave up 0 bases and J gave up 1 base, with 3 bases separating them. CDR3 bases: TGCGCCAGCAGCCAAGATCGGAACACTGAAGCTTTCTTT. This sequence encodes CASSQDRNTEAFF.

The V call is TRBV28, the J call TRBJ2-1, with D possibly being TRBD2 (6 bases). This CDR3 has 14 amino acids. Trimming left V 6 bases short and J 9 bases short, with 18 bases between. Germline loops: CDR1 MDHEN, CDR2 SYDVKM. CDR3 in amino acids: CASRTGTIGGEQFF. In DNA form, the CDR3 reads TGTGCCAGCAGGACCGGGACGATCGGGGGTGAGCAGTTCTTC.

The chain joins TRBV6-5 to TRBJ2-2; 8 bases agree with TRBD2. Losses at the gene ends were 7 bases for V and 4 bases for J; bases not matched to a gene: 8. The CDR3 sequence is 15 residues long. CDR1 is MNHEY, CDR2 SVGAGI, per germline. This CDR3 reads CASTPGGRVTGELFF. CDR3 nucleotides: TGTGCCAGCACCCCGGGGGGGCGGGTCACCGGGGAGCTGTTTTTT.

This chain joins TRBV4-3 and TRBJ1-2; D may be TRBD1 (5 bases). The V end was cut by 0 bases, the J end by 1 base, with 9 bases between. This CDR3 region has 15 residues. CDR1 and CDR2 from the germline V gene are LGHNA and YSLEER. DNA of the CDR3: TGCGCCAGCAGCCAAGAAGCTAGGGGTAACTATGGCTACACCTTC. It codes for CASSQEARGNYGYTF.

The V gene is TRBV5-4, the J gene TRBJ2-7, with TRBD1 matching 7 bases. Germline V gene lookup returns CDR1 SGHNT and CDR2 YYREEE (reference sequence). J gave up 1 base and V 2 bases, and 3 bases lay outside the gene matches. There are 14 residues in the CDR3. The CDR3 region is CASSLGGQSYEQYF. CDR3 coding DNA: TGTGCCAGCAGCTTAGGGGGCCAATCCTACGAGCAGTACTTC. The full variable domain, in which reference TRBV5-4 and TRBJ2-7 provide the parts outside the CDR3, is ETGVTQSPTHLIKTRGQQVTLRCSSQSGHNTVSWYQQALGQGPQFIFQYYREEENGRGNFPPRFSGLQFPNYSSELNVNALELDDSALYLCASSLGGQSYEQYFGPGTRLTVT.

This clone has a single count. The chain is built from TRBV29-1 and TRBJ2-5; TRBD1 might be the D (6 bases). Trimming cost V 5 bases and J 5 bases, with 9 bases left between them. Germline values: CDR1 SQVTM, CDR2 ANQGSEA. The CDR3 is 11 residues long. CDR3 sequence: CSVFTGETQYF. The CDR3 bases are TGCAGCGTTTTCACAGGGGAGACCCAGTACTTC.

In this sample, this clone turned up once. The rearrangement uses TRBV30 and TRBJ2-7; weak D call: TRBD1 (6 bases). V was trimmed by 4 bases and J by 7 bases, leaving 11 bases between them. The CDR3 is 11 residues long. Germline V gives CDR1 GTSNPN, CDR2 SVGIG (reference sequence). The CDR3 sequence is CAWNRVGEQYF. For the CDR3, the DNA is TGTGCCTGGAACAGGGTGGGAGAGCAGTACTTC.